The present T cell receptor (beta chain) was sequenced within a study of T cells in Graves' hyperthyroidism and ophthalmopathy. The CDR3 totals 15 residues. Germline-derived CDR1 and CDR2 are MDHEN and SYDVKM. Trimming stripped 3 bases from V and 4 bases from J, with 15 bases between. With respect to this clonotype: The antigen remains undetermined. This could be a read error, since a much larger clone is one nucleotide away. This likely comes from a read error, as the CDR3 has no conserved phenylalanine or tryptophan at its end.

Regions amplified from RNA transcripts were the TCR beta CDR3 regions. An initial round of RT-PCR targeting the TCR CDR3 relied on the HTBI primer set. Each CDR3 protein is one row after TCRdb ran MiXCR on the multiplex PCR reads. The sample has hundreds of thousands of distinct CDR3 sequences, about 14% seen once. Study-wide results and caveats: A model built on 13 V-J features separated ophthalmopathy from stable hyperthyroidism.

The V and J genes are TRBV28 and TRBJ1-2; maybe TRBD1 (5 bases). The TCR sequence derives from a woman aged 50 to 60 with Graves' ophthalmopathy. The sequencing sample was made of blood. The CDR3 protein is CASSLPRESSYGYTL. For the CDR3, the DNA is TGTGCCAGCAGTTTGCCCAGGGAATCATCCTATGGCTACACCCTC.